This TCR beta chain was found in a study of blood T cell repertoires in COVID-19. Germline loops: CDR1 SGHTA, CDR2 FQGNSA. With 5 bases removed from V and 5 bases from J, the gap between germline ends came to 14 bases. The CDR3 loop spans 14 amino acids. This table comes from immunoSEQ multiplex PCR, and its TCRdb copy is limited to in-frame clones, with some not included. In the table there are around 70,000 clones, 65% to 85% of which are singletons. This receptor was obtained from a man aged 50 to 60 with COVID-19, enrolled during active disease. This sequence joins TRBV7-2 and TRBJ2-3; no clear D gene. The sequencing input was peripheral blood. This CDR3 reads CASSTTSSGDTQYF. The CDR3 coding sequence is TGTGCCAGCAGCACGACTTCGTCCGGAGATACGCAGTATTTT.